One sample yielded the 18 T cell receptor beta chains listed below, sequenced in a study of T cells in localized non-small cell lung cancer. Repertoires were generated with immunoSEQ multiplex PCR, while TCRdb's copy carries only in-frame clones and drops some. The table lists about 92,000 clones, about nine tenths of them singletons. Sequenced here: PBMCs, sampled before any cancer treatment. The receptors come from a woman between 35 and 70 years old with stage II squamous cell lung carcinoma.

This sequence joins TRBV2 and TRBJ2-5; D might be TRBD1 (5 bases). The J call is doubtful: the DNA matches TRBJ2-7 better. Germline lookup yields CDR1 SNHLY and CDR2 FYNNEI. This CDR3 spans 10 amino acids. The CDR3 spells CASVGAEQYF. CDR3 coding DNA: TGTGCCAGCGTAGGGGCCGAGCAGTACTTC.

This chain links TRBV27 with TRBJ1-5; TRBD1 agrees at 7 bases. This CDR3 region has 17 residues. V trimming: 6 bases; J trimming: 2 bases; junction bases outside the gene matches: 13. CDR1 is MNHEY, CDR2 SMNVEV, per germline (reference sequence). In DNA, the CDR3 is TGTGCCAGCAGCACTGCCCTCGGGGACAGAGGCAATCAGCCCCAGCATTTT. It specifies CASSTALGDRGNQPQHF.

The chain combines TRBV18 with TRBJ1-2; TRBD1 matches at 10 bases. V lost 4 bases and J lost 8; bases outside the gene matches: 7. Germline CDR1 reads KGHSH; CDR2 reads LQKENI. The CDR3 sequence is 14 residues long. This CDR3 is CASSLRDRGEGYTF. The CDR3 DNA reads TGTGCCAGCTCACTTCGGGACAGGGGTGAAGGCTACACCTTC.

This clone appeared a single time. The chain is built from TRBV30 and TRBJ2-2, with 7 bases lining up with TRBD1. J was trimmed by 1 base and V by 3 bases; bases with no gene match: 2. CDR3 length: 14 residues. Germline V CDR1 and CDR2: GTSNPN, SVGIG (reference sequence). The CDR3 nucleotides are TGTGCCTGGAGAGGGGACAGGAACACCGGGGAGCTGTTTTTT. Translation: CAWRGDRNTGELFF. The variable domain in full, with the rest retrieved from reference TRBV30 and TRBJ2-2, is SQTIHQWPATLVQPVGSPLSLECTVEGTSNPNLYWYRQAAGRGLQLLFYSVGIGQISSEVPQNLSASRPQDRQFILSSKKLLLSDSGFYLCAWRGDRNTGELFFGEGSRLTVL.

The chain has TRBV10-3 and TRBJ2-3, with TRBD1 matching over 11 bases. Germline-derived CDR1 and CDR2 are ENHRY and SYGVKD. The CDR3 loop spans 15 amino acids. Germline trimming cut 6 bases from V and 3 bases from J; bases unmatched to any gene: 5. The CDR3 loop is CAIRTGTGGTDTQYF. The CDR3 nucleotides read TGTGCCATCAGAACCGGGACAGGGGGTACAGATACGCAGTATTTT.

The chain is built from TRBV6-5 and TRBJ1-1; D is unclear. V lost 0 bases, J lost 0 bases, and 11 bases lay in between. This CDR3 is built from 16 residues. Per the germline V gene, CDR1 is MNHEY and CDR2 is SVGAGI. The CDR3 sequence: CASSYSKEDLNTEAFF. Here the CDR3 DNA reads TGTGCCAGCAGTTACTCGAAAGAGGACTTGAACACTGAAGCTTTCTTT.

DNA for the CDR3: TGTGCCAGCAGCCCCCCGGGTTACGAGCAGTACTTC. Translated: CASSPPGYEQYF. The rearrangement links TRBV11-2 to TRBJ2-7; D not certain. The germline V gene has CDR1 SGHAT and CDR2 FQNNGV. The CDR3 consists of 12 residues. V was trimmed by 5 bases and J by 4 bases, leaving 9 bases between them.

The genes are TRBV2 and TRBJ2-1; 7 positions agree with TRBD2. CDR3 length equals 15 residues. Unmatched junction bases numbered 2, after V lost 3 bases and J lost 0 bases. Germline V gene lookup returns CDR1 SNHLY and CDR2 FYNNEI. CDR3: CASSEGGNSYNEQFF. The DNA of the CDR3 is TGTGCCAGCAGTGAGGGGGGGAACTCCTACAATGAGCAGTTCTTC.

This chain links TRBV28 with TRBJ1-5, with D uncertain. Germline V lookup: CDR1 MDHEN, CDR2 SYDVKM. CDR3 length equals 13 residues. The V end was cut by 9 bases, the J end by 3 bases, with 12 bases between. This chain's CDR3 is CASARAYNQPQHF. CDR3 nucleotides: TGTGCCAGTGCTCGGGCCTACAATCAGCCCCAGCATTTT.

Only one count was recorded for this clone. This chain joins TRBV5-4 and TRBJ2-1; 7 nucleotides agree with TRBD2. The length of the CDR3 is 17 residues. The ends lost 3 bases at V and 3 bases at J; junction bases unmatched: 12. Germline V CDR1 and CDR2: SGHNT, YYREEE (reference sequence). Written as DNA, the CDR3 is TGTGCCAGCAGCTCACCAAAGGGCGGGAGTCACTACAATGAGCAGTTCTTC. Translated: CASSSPKGGSHYNEQFF.

This chain connects TRBV2 to TRBJ1-6; D remains unclear. From germline, CDR1 is SNHLY and CDR2 FYNNEI. The CDR3 has 14 amino acids. V was shortened by 11 bases and J by 0 bases, with 11 bases between the two germline ends. The CDR3 spells CAGKRSSYNSPLHF. CDR3 DNA: TGTGCCGGTAAACGGAGCTCCTATAATTCACCCCTCCACTTT.

In DNA, the CDR3 is TGTGCCAGCAGGACAACCCGGGACAGGATCTATGGCTACACCTTC. This codes for CASRTTRDRIYGYTF. This chain joins TRBV6-1 and TRBJ1-2; TRBD1 matches 8 bases. CDR3 length: 15 amino acids. The V gene's germline CDR1 is MNHNS and CDR2 SASEGT. The V gene end was trimmed by 6 bases and the J gene end by 4 bases; junction bases not matched to a gene: 10.

The rearrangement joins TRBV6-4 to TRBJ2-7; 12 nucleotides align to TRBD2. V trimming: 6 bases; J trimming: 3 bases; junction bases outside the gene matches: 3. Germline V gene lookup returns CDR1 MRHNA and CDR2 SNTAGT. The CDR3 contains 14 residues. The CDR3: CASSGTSGYYEQYF. CDR3 nucleotide sequence: TGTGCCAGCAGCGGGACTAGCGGGTACTACGAGCAGTACTTC.

The chain joins TRBV5-4 to TRBJ2-7; maybe TRBD1 (6 bases). Trimming removed 4 bases from V and 2 bases from J, with 16 bases in between. Germline CDR1 and CDR2: SGHNT and YYREEE (reference sequence). The length of the CDR3 is 15 residues. The CDR3 region has the DNA TGTGCCAGCAGCCCCCAACGGACAGCCACCTACGAGCAGTACTTC. Translation: CASSPQRTATYEQYF.

The chain links TRBV6-6 to TRBJ2-1; a weak D match, TRBD2 (6 bases). This CDR3 comprises 15 residues. V lost 8 bases and J 2 bases, leaving 16 bases between the germline ends. CDR1 is MNHNY and CDR2 is SVGAGI in the germline V gene (reference sequence). The CDR3 reads CASRGRISTYNEQFF. The CDR3 DNA is TGTGCCAGCCGGGGGAGGATTTCGACCTACAATGAGCAGTTCTTC.

This clone was recorded a few times. The rearrangement links TRBV11-2 to TRBJ2-3, with 9 nucleotides matching TRBD1. J lost 5 bases, V lost 1 base, and 7 bases had no gene match. Per the germline V gene, CDR1 is SGHAT and CDR2 is FQNNGV. This CDR3 region has 16 residues. For the CDR3, the DNA is TGTGCCAGCAGCTTAGCGACAGGGGGTAACAAAGATACGCAGTATTTT. Translated: CASSLATGGNKDTQYF. Full variable domain (remainder filled in from reference TRBV11-2 and TRBJ2-3): EAGVAQSPRYKIIEKRQSVAFWCNPISGHATLYWYQQILGQGPKLLIQFQNNGVVDDSQLPKDRFSAERLKGVDSTLKIQPAKLEDSAVYLCASSLATGGNKDTQYFGPGTRLTVL.

There are a few counts of this clone. V and J are TRBV5-1 and TRBJ1-2; the match to TRBD1 covers 7 bases. V dropped 4 bases and J dropped 4; count of bases not matched to a gene: 4. This CDR3 region has 13 residues. From germline, CDR1 is SGHRS and CDR2 YFSETQ. Here the CDR3 reads CASSPDRAYGYTF. The CDR3 DNA reads as TGCGCCAGCAGCCCAGACAGGGCCTATGGCTACACCTTC. The entire variable domain, with the rest obtained from reference TRBV5-1 and TRBJ1-2, is as follows: KAGVTQTPRYLIKTRGQQVTLSCSPISGHRSVSWYQQTPGQGLQFLFEYFSETQRNKGNFPGRFSGRQFSNSRSEMNVSTLELGDSALYLCASSPDRAYGYTFGSGTRLTVV.

The genes are TRBV10-1 and TRBJ2-2, with 7 bases that match TRBD1. V was pared by 3 bases and J by 8 bases, with 6 bases of the junction left unmatched. Germline CDR1 and CDR2: WNHNN and SYGVQD (reference sequence). The CDR3 consists of 14 residues. CDR3 bases: TGCGCCAGCAGTGACCTGGACAGGCCTGGGGAGCTGTTTTTT. This sequence encodes CASSDLDRPGELFF.